Listed here are 26 T cell receptor beta chains from one sample, sequenced in a study of response to subunit inactivated influenza vaccine (dated by TCRdb to the late 2010s). Library prep was done by RT-PCR. Sequencing used an Illumina HiSeq 2500. In-frame beta chains were kept once TCRdb had trimmed the public reads at Q25 with fastp and called clones with MiXCR. Every CDR3 protein is listed once, alongside the most common genes and DNA of its rows. The table for this sample lists about 500,000 distinct CDR3 sequences; over 10% of them were counted only once. Approximately 14% of the sample comes from the top ten. Taken with the paper, the label for time point translates to: 45 days after influenza vaccine administration. The input for sequencing was PBMCs from blood, taken 40 to 50 days after vaccination. Receptor source: a man aged 50 to 59 who received an inactivated influenza vaccine. Donor details come from another sample of the same person, matched by shared clones.

The rearrangement uses TRBV20-1 and TRBJ2-7, with D perhaps matching TRBD2 (5 bases). The CDR3 spans 15 residues. The germline V gene has CDR1 DFQATT and CDR2 SNEGSKA (reference sequence). The V gene lost 0 bases and the J gene lost 0 bases, with 12 bases spanning the gap. CDR3 amino acids: CSARDHGESSYEQYF. The CDR3 DNA reads as TGCAGTGCTAGAGATCACGGGGAAAGCTCCTACGAGCAGTACTTC.

This clonotype was detected only a few times. This sequence joins TRBV18 and TRBJ2-7; D may be TRBD2 (6 bases). The germline gives CDR1 KGHSH, CDR2 LQKENI. The length of the CDR3 is 15 residues. V was cut by 3 bases and J by 0 bases, with 12 bases left in between. CDR3 nucleotide sequence: TGTGCCAGCTCACCTTCGGCTAGCGCCTCCTACGAGCAGTACTTC. This gives the protein CASSPSASASYEQYF.

V usage is TRBV4-2 and J usage is TRBJ1-5, with D unresolved. The germline V and J ends were trimmed by 0 bases and 3 bases, with 12 bases remaining between them. In germline, CDR1 is LGHNA, CDR2 YNFKEQ. CDR3 size: 16 residues. CDR3 region: CASSQDNGLFNQPQHF. CDR3 nucleotide sequence: TGTGCCAGCAGCCAAGATAACGGCCTGTTCAATCAGCCCCAGCATTTT.

This clonotype was found many times. The chain uses TRBV20-1 and TRBJ2-3, with D possibly matching TRBD2 (6 bases). CDR3 size: 13 residues. V gave up 2 bases and J gave up 4 bases, with 10 bases separating them. The germline CDR1 and CDR2 sequences are DFQATT and SNEGSKA (reference sequence). The CDR3 loop reads CSARYGSADTQYF. The DNA for the CDR3 is TGCAGTGCTAGATACGGGAGTGCAGATACGCAGTATTTT.

This clonotype was seen a handful of times. The V call is TRBV20-1, the J call TRBJ2-1, with D perhaps TRBD1 or TRBD2 (6 bases each). Germline V lookup: CDR1 DFQATT, CDR2 SNEGSKA (reference sequence). There are 16 residues in the CDR3. Trimming took 3 bases from V and 6 from J, leaving 21 bases between them. Written as DNA, the CDR3 is TGCAGTGCTAGGAGGGGGGACGGGCGGGCGATCAATGAGCAGTTCTTC. Translation gives CSARRGDGRAINEQFF.

A remark on this clonotype: This could be a read error, since a much larger clone is one nucleotide away. This rearrangement joins TRBV12-3 or TRBV12-4 to TRBJ2-1; D uncertain. CDR3 length: 18 residues. The CDR3 here is CARSFVYGVRVAYNEQFF. For the CDR3, the DNA is TGTGCCCGCAGTTTCGTTTATGGGGTTAGGGTTGCCTACAATGAGCAGTTCTTC.

This clonotype was found a few times. V usage is TRBV27 and J usage is TRBJ2-3; TRBD1 matches at 8 bases. CDR1 is MNHEY, CDR2 SMNVEV, per germline (reference sequence). CDR3 length equals 14 residues. V was pared by 6 bases and J by 1 base, with 3 bases of the junction left unmatched. In DNA, the CDR3 is TGTGCCAGCAGCCAGGGGGCGGGCACAGATACGCAGTATTTT. It translates to CASSQGAGTDTQYF.

This clonotype came up many times. The chain joins TRBV29-1 to TRBJ2-7; D unclear. Trimming pared 6 bases from V and 6 bases from J, leaving 18 bases between. This CDR3 comprises 13 residues. The germline gives CDR1 SQVTM, CDR2 ANQGSEA. In DNA, the CDR3 is TGCAGCGTCTCGGCGGCCCTCCCCGGCGAGCAGTACTTC. Translated, it gives CSVSAALPGEQYF.

This clonotype was counted at least ten times. This sequence joins TRBV12-3 or TRBV12-4 and TRBJ2-5; tentatively, D is TRBD1 (6 bases). Trimming took 7 bases from V and 4 from J, leaving 13 bases between them. CDR3 size: 13 residues. The CDR3 here is CASMHGGGETQYF. CDR3 sequence (DNA): TGTGCCAGCATGCATGGGGGCGGAGAGACCCAGTACTTC.

In this sample, this clonotype turned up a few times. The V and J genes are TRBV12-3 or TRBV12-4 and TRBJ2-2, with a weak D call TRBD1 (6 bases). The CDR3 is 14 residues long. Trimming took 6 bases from V and 5 from J, leaving 13 bases between them. The CDR3: CASRATGQTGELFF. CDR3 coding DNA: TGTGCCAGCAGAGCCACAGGGCAGACCGGGGAGCTGTTTTTT.

This chain joins TRBV20-1 and TRBJ1-3, with D possibly TRBD1 on 5 matching bases. CDR1 and CDR2 (germline): DFQATT, SNEGSKA (reference sequence). This CDR3 is built from 14 residues. Deletions cut 4 bases from V and 3 bases from J, with 13 bases between. CDR3 sequence reads: CSANPSRGGNTIYF. In DNA form, the CDR3 reads TGCAGTGCTAACCCCTCGAGGGGTGGAAACACCATATATTTT.

J is TRBJ1-2 and V is TRBV19; TRBD1 is a possible D gene (5 bases). The CDR3 totals 13 residues. With 3 bases removed from V and 4 bases from J, the gap between germline ends came to 9 bases. Germline V gene sequence: CDR1 LNHDA, CDR2 SQIVND (reference sequence). CDR3 protein: CASSIRDAYGYTF. CDR3 nucleotides: TGTGCCAGTAGTATCCGGGACGCCTATGGCTACACCTTC.

CDR3 sequence (DNA): TGTGCCAGCAGCAACCGGGACAGCTATGGCTACACCTTC. This encodes CASSNRDSYGYTF. V is TRBV9 and J is TRBJ1-2, with TRBD1 identical over 7 bases. The length of the CDR3 is 13 residues. After removal of 4 bases from V and 4 bases from J, the junction contained 4 bases not matched to a gene. From germline, CDR1 is SGDLS and CDR2 YYNGEE. The variable domain in full, with the rest retrieved from reference TRBV9 and TRBJ1-2, is DSGVTQTPKHLITATGQRVTLRCSPRSGDLSVYWYQQSLDQGLQFLIQYYNGEERAKGNILERFSAQQFPDLHSELNLSSLELGDSALYFCASSNRDSYGYTFGSGTRLTVV.

A few counts support this clonotype. The rearrangement links TRBV20-1 to TRBJ1-5; D might be TRBD1 (5 bases). The CDR3 spans 14 residues. Germline CDR1 DFQATT, CDR2 SNEGSKA (reference sequence). The ends were cut back, 3 bases at V and 3 bases at J, with 12 bases in the middle. The CDR3 protein is CSAREDRDNQPQHF. CDR3 coding DNA: TGCAGTGCTAGGGAAGACAGAGACAATCAGCCCCAGCATTTT.

This clonotype showed up just a few times. This chain joins TRBV7-2 and TRBJ2-7; D might be TRBD1 or TRBD2, each matching 5 bases. This CDR3 contains 14 residues. V lost 2 bases and J lost 2, with 10 bases in between. Germline lookup yields CDR1 SGHTA and CDR2 FQGNSA. CDR3 DNA: TGTGCCAGCAGCTTAAGGGGAGAAACCTACGAGCAGTACTTC. Translating gives CASSLRGETYEQYF. Complete variable domain (other parts from reference TRBV7-2 and TRBJ2-7): GAGVSQSPSNKVTEKGKDVELRCDPISGHTALYWYRQSLGQGLEFLIYFQGNSAPDKSGLPSDRFSAERTGGSVSTLTIQRTQQEDSAVYLCASSLRGETYEQYFGPGTRLTVT.

This clonotype is a singleton in its sample. The chain recombines TRBV2 with TRBJ2-2, with D unclear. Germline V gene lookup returns CDR1 SNHLY and CDR2 FYNNEI. Trimming removed 7 bases from V and 4 bases from J, with 7 bases in between. This CDR3 has 12 amino acids. For the CDR3, the DNA is TGTGCCAGCACTTACACCACCGGGGAGCTGTTTTTT. Translation: CASTYTTGELFF. The full variable domain, in which reference TRBV2 and TRBJ2-2 provide the parts outside the CDR3, is EPEVTQTPSHQVTQMGQEVILRCVPISNHLYFYWYRQILGQKVEFLVSFYNNEISEKSEIFDDQFSVERPDGSNFTLKIRSTKLEDSAMYFCASTYTTGELFFGEGSRLTVL.

The CDR3 here is CASSPLVGEQFF. CDR3 sequence (DNA): TGTGCCAGCAGTCCACTAGTCGGTGAGCAGTTCTTC. V and J are TRBV12-3 or TRBV12-4 and TRBJ2-1, with D possibly TRBD2 on 5 matching bases. The length of the CDR3 is 12 residues. V was pared by 5 bases and J by 9 bases, with 11 bases between.

The table lists this clonotype with a few counts. V is TRBV15 and J is TRBJ2-7; D is unclear. V was cut by 5 bases and J by 3 bases, with 20 bases left in between. The CDR3 loop spans 16 amino acids. Per germline, CDR1 LNHNV and CDR2 YYDKDF (reference sequence). CDR3 region: CATSPTAVTSVYEQYF. The CDR3 DNA follows: TGTGCCACCAGCCCTACGGCAGTGACCTCGGTCTACGAGCAGTACTTC.

In this sample, this clonotype turned up a few times. The chain joins TRBV4-3 to TRBJ2-1; D not resolved. V was trimmed by 0 bases and J by 4 bases, leaving 4 bases between them. This CDR3 has 13 amino acids. Germline V gene data show CDR1 as LGHNA and CDR2 as YSLEER. The CDR3 region is CASSQDDYNEQFF. The CDR3 DNA reads as TGCGCCAGCAGCCAAGATGATTACAATGAGCAGTTCTTC.

This clonotype was picked up a small number of times. This chain connects TRBV6-1 to TRBJ1-5, with 9 nucleotides matching TRBD1. In germline, CDR1 is MNHNS, CDR2 SASEGT. Trimming at V came to 3 bases and at J to 5 bases, leaving 2 bases not matched to a gene. The CDR3 is made up of 14 amino acids. The CDR3 DNA is TGTGCCAGCAGTGACGGGACAGGGCATCAGCCCCAGCATTTT. Its protein is CASSDGTGHQPQHF.

The V gene is TRBV11-2, the J gene TRBJ2-3; 14 bases match TRBD2. The CDR3 is 19 amino acids. Trimming removed 5 bases from V and 0 bases from J; junction bases left unmatched: 10. Germline V gene sequence: CDR1 SGHAT, CDR2 FQNNGV. CDR3 DNA sequence: TGTGCCAGCAGCAGCAGGACTAGCGGGGGGAAATTCAGCACAGATACGCAGTATTTT. Translation: CASSSRTSGGKFSTDTQYF. Using reference TRBV11-2 and TRBJ2-3 for the parts outside the CDR3, the full variable domain is EAGVAQSPRYKIIEKRQSVAFWCNPISGHATLYWYQQILGQGPKLLIQFQNNGVVDDSQLPKDRFSAERLKGVDSTLKIQPAKLEDSAVYLCASSSRTSGGKFSTDTQYFGPGTRLTVL.

This clonotype was seen many times. This chain links TRBV7-2 with TRBJ2-1; 8 bases match TRBD2. Germline V lookup: CDR1 SGHTA, CDR2 FQGNSA. The CDR3 extends over 16 amino acids. J lost 2 bases, V lost 6 bases, and 9 bases had no gene match. The CDR3 DNA reads as TGTGCCAGCAGTCCATCGCTAGCGGGTGCCTACAATGAGCAGTTCTTC. Translating it yields CASSPSLAGAYNEQFF.

There are many counts of this clonotype. The V gene is TRBV7-2, the J gene TRBJ2-3; D gene uncertain. Germline CDR1 is SGHTA and CDR2 is FQGNSA. V gave up 6 bases and J gave up 4 bases, with 14 bases separating them. The CDR3 is 14 amino acids. The CDR3 loop is CASRAGSGSDTQYF. Here the CDR3 DNA reads TGTGCCAGCAGGGCCGGGTCTGGGTCAGATACGCAGTATTTT.

This clonotype was detected ten times or more. The chain employs TRBV20-1 and TRBJ2-1, with D hard to call. The CDR3 extends over 14 amino acids. CDR1 is DFQATT, CDR2 SNEGSKA, per germline (reference sequence). V lost 1 base and J 0 bases, leaving 7 bases between the germline ends. The CDR3 DNA sequence: TGCAGTGCTAGAGGGCGGAACTCCTACAATGAGCAGTTCTTC. Protein: CSARGRNSYNEQFF.

This clonotype was recorded many times. This chain's CDR3 is CSVWVRAEAFF. CDR3 nucleotide sequence: TGCAGCGTCTGGGTGAGGGCGGAAGCTTTCTTT. The chain employs TRBV29-1 and TRBJ1-1, with D unclear. Germline assignment: CDR1 SQVTM and CDR2 ANQGSEA. V lost 6 bases, J lost 8 bases, and 13 bases lay in between. The CDR3 totals 11 residues.

The chain links TRBV7-8 to TRBJ2-1; D is undetermined. CDR1 and CDR2 from the germline V gene are SGHVS and FQNEAQ. The V and J ends lost 2 bases and 1 base respectively, with 9 bases between them. CDR3 length: 15 residues. The CDR3 nucleotides are TGTGCCAGCAGCTTAAGAGTGGGATCCTACAATGAGCAGTTCTTC. Encoded protein: CASSLRVGSYNEQFF.